This passage covers 22 T cell receptor beta chains from one sample sequenced in a study of cytomegalovirus exposure and HLA in healthy donors. Primers: 60 Vbeta forward and 13 Jbeta reverse. Some clones are missing from TCRdb's copy, which holds only in-frame ones; the method was immunoSEQ multiplex PCR. Altogether over 150,000 clones are present, 82% being singletons, with the ten largest covering about 10%. Sequences were obtained from PBMCs. The origin of the receptors is a man aged 45-65 years in good health and CMV-seropositive.

This clone was recorded only once. The CDR3 sequence is CASSSYSGANVLTF. CDR3 DNA sequence: TGTGCCAGCAGTTCGTACTCTGGGGCCAACGTCCTGACTTTC. The chain has TRBV27 and TRBJ2-6, with D unclear. CDR1 is MNHEY, CDR2 SMNVEV, per germline (reference sequence). This CDR3 is built from 14 residues. Trimming left V 4 bases short and J 0 bases short, with 4 bases between.

The chain recombines TRBV6-1 with TRBJ2-7, with TRBD2 identical over 13 bases. This CDR3 is built from 14 residues. V was pared by 6 bases and J by 4 bases, with 3 bases of the junction left unmatched. CDR1 MNHNS and CDR2 SASEGT come from the germline V gene. The CDR3, as DNA: TGTGCCAGCAGGGGGGGACTAGCGGGATACGAGCAGTACTTC. Translation: CASRGGLAGYEQYF.

V gene TRBV18 combines with J gene TRBJ2-3; D may be TRBD2 (5 bases). Trimming removed 8 bases at V and 0 bases at J, with 12 bases between. CDR1 KGHSH and CDR2 LQKENI come from the germline V gene. The CDR3 is 14 amino acids. DNA for the CDR3: TGTGCCAGCCACCCCCCGGGAAGCACAGATACGCAGTATTTT. This sequence encodes CASHPPGSTDTQYF.

The rearrangement joins TRBV19 to TRBJ2-2, with D possibly matching TRBD1 (6 bases). CDR3 length equals 13 residues. The ends were cut back, 5 bases at V and 9 bases at J, with 13 bases in the middle. Germline V gene data show CDR1 as LNHDA and CDR2 as SQIVND (reference sequence). As DNA, the CDR3 is TGTGCCAGTAGTGTGGACAGTTCGCGGGAGCTGTTTTTT. Translation: CASSVDSSRELFF. The full variable domain, in which reference TRBV19 and TRBJ2-2 provide the parts outside the CDR3, is DGGITQSPKYLFRKEGQNVTLSCEQNLNHDAMYWYRQDPGQGLRLIYYSQIVNDFQKGDIAEGYSVSREKKESFPLTVTSAQKNPTAFYLCASSVDSSRELFFGEGSRLTVL.

V usage is TRBV28 and J usage is TRBJ1-4, with 8 bases aligning to TRBD1. The CDR3 covers 14 residues. The germline CDR1 and CDR2 sequences are MDHEN and SYDVKM. The J segment lost 6 bases and the V segment lost 5 bases, leaving 5 bases of the junction unmatched. CDR3 coding DNA: TGTGCCAGCAGTCCCCTGACAGGGGATGAAAAACTGTTTTTT. Its protein product is CASSPLTGDEKLFF.

The rearrangement joins TRBV11-1 to TRBJ2-6, with D perhaps TRBD2 (5 bases). Germline assignment: CDR1 SGHAT and CDR2 FQDESV (reference sequence). Deletions cut 1 base from V and 0 bases from J, with 10 bases between. This CDR3 spans 17 amino acids. The CDR3 here is CASSLVVRGSGANVLTF. The CDR3 DNA is TGTGCCAGCAGCTTAGTAGTTCGGGGCTCTGGGGCCAACGTCCTGACTTTC.

The chain is built from TRBV30 and TRBJ1-2; 8 bases map to TRBD1. Losses at the gene ends were 0 bases for V and 7 bases for J; bases not matched to a gene: 4. The CDR3 spans 13 residues. Germline CDR1 reads GTSNPN; CDR2 reads SVGIG (reference sequence). DNA for the CDR3: TGTGCCTGGAGTGTACAGGGGGAAGGTGGCTACACCTTC. Protein: CAWSVQGEGGYTF.

This clone was observed a few times. The chain recombines TRBV27 with TRBJ2-1; D is undetermined. The germline V gene has CDR1 MNHEY and CDR2 SMNVEV (reference sequence). The CDR3 is 11 residues long. V was clipped by 6 bases and J by 7 bases, with 7 bases between them. The CDR3 nucleotides read TGTGCCAGCAGCCTCAGGAATGAGCAGTTCTTC. Its translation: CASSLRNEQFF.

This chain uses TRBV5-1 with TRBJ2-7; 8 bases align to TRBD2. This CDR3 is built from 15 residues. Trimming cost V 0 bases and J 9 bases; bases outside gene matches: 11. In germline, CDR1 is SGHRS, CDR2 YFSETQ. The CDR3 is CASSLEGTSGWVQYF. The DNA for the CDR3 is TGCGCCAGCAGCTTGGAGGGGACTAGTGGGTGGGTGCAGTACTTC.

The chain employs TRBV6-6 and TRBJ1-2, with D tentatively TRBD1 (5 bases). Germline V gene lookup returns CDR1 MNHNY and CDR2 SVGAGI (reference sequence). The CDR3 has 14 residues. With 0 bases removed from V and 5 bases from J, the gap between germline ends came to 10 bases. DNA of the CDR3: TGTGCCAGCAGTTACTCGAAAGGGGAATATGGCTACACCTTC. The encoded protein is CASSYSKGEYGYTF.

The V and J genes are TRBV5-4 and TRBJ1-1; 7 positions agree with TRBD1. The germline V gene has CDR1 SGHNT and CDR2 YYREEE (reference sequence). This CDR3 comprises 14 residues. V was clipped by 5 bases and J by 4 bases; unmatched bases: 8. CDR3 bases: TGTGCCAGCAGGCGAGGGGGCTTGAGCACTGAAGCTTTCTTT. Protein sequence: CASRRGGLSTEAFF.

This chain joins TRBV6-1 and TRBJ2-1; TRBD1 matches 7 bases. Unmatched junction bases numbered 15, after V lost 9 bases and J lost 7 bases. The CDR3 totals 15 residues. CDR1 is MNHNS, CDR2 SASEGT, per germline. The CDR3 loop is CASANWDRSKNEQFF. The CDR3 nucleotides read TGTGCCAGTGCCAATTGGGACAGAAGTAAGAATGAGCAGTTCTTC.

The chain is built from TRBV30 and TRBJ2-5; 9 nucleotides match TRBD2. The ends lost 2 bases at V and 2 bases at J; junction bases unmatched: 9. CDR3 length: 16 residues. In germline, CDR1 is GTSNPN, CDR2 SVGIG (reference sequence). CDR3 region: CAWSSGSTSGQETQYF. The CDR3 DNA sequence: TGTGCCTGGAGTTCCGGGTCGACTAGCGGTCAAGAGACCCAGTACTTC.

The gene calls are TRBV5-1 and TRBJ2-5, with TRBD1 as a possible D gene (6 bases). V was pared by 5 bases and J by 1 base, with 15 bases between. Germline lookup yields CDR1 SGHRS and CDR2 YFSETQ. CDR3 length: 15 residues. In DNA, the CDR3 is TGCGCCAGCAGTTTCTCCGGACAGTCCCAAGAGACCCAGTACTTC. Translation: CASSFSGQSQETQYF. Full variable domain (remainder filled in from reference TRBV5-1 and TRBJ2-5): KAGVTQTPRYLIKTRGQQVTLSCSPISGHRSVSWYQQTPGQGLQFLFEYFSETQRNKGNFPGRFSGRQFSNSRSEMNVSTLELGDSALYLCASSFSGQSQETQYFGPGTRLLVL.

The rearrangement uses TRBV4-2 and TRBJ1-2, with 8 bases aligning to TRBD1. V was clipped by 0 bases and J by 5 bases; unmatched bases: 11. The CDR3 totals 17 residues. Germline V gives CDR1 LGHNA, CDR2 YNFKEQ. CDR3 region: CASSQEGRQGAWYGYTF. CDR3 DNA sequence: TGTGCCAGCAGCCAAGAAGGGAGGCAGGGGGCTTGGTATGGCTACACCTTC.

The V gene is TRBV4-3, the J gene TRBJ2-1; TRBD2 agrees at 7 bases. CDR3 length: 20 amino acids. V shed 0 bases, J shed 4 bases, and the junction held 18 bases outside the gene matches. Germline loops: CDR1 LGHNA, CDR2 YSLEER. CDR3 in amino acids: CASSQEAGEGPFSRYNEQFF. CDR3 nucleotide sequence: TGCGCCAGCAGCCAAGAGGCGGGAGAGGGCCCGTTTTCTAGGTACAATGAGCAGTTCTTC.

The gene calls are TRBV5-4 and TRBJ2-3; tentatively, D is TRBD2 (5 bases). V was shortened by 4 bases and J by 2 bases, with 17 bases between the two germline ends. In germline, CDR1 is SGHNT, CDR2 YYREEE (reference sequence). The CDR3 length is 16 residues. CDR3 loop: CASSLARGADTDTQYF. Here the CDR3 DNA reads TGTGCCAGCAGCCTCGCGCGTGGAGCGGACACAGATACGCAGTATTTT.

This clone was counted only a few times. The V and J genes are TRBV5-4 and TRBJ2-3; possible D gene TRBD2, 5 bases. The CDR3 extends over 16 amino acids. Germline V gives CDR1 SGHNT, CDR2 YYREEE (reference sequence). The V end lost 6 bases, the J end lost 1 base, and 18 bases lay between the germline ends. The CDR3 region has the DNA TGTGCCAGCAAGGGCGGGTCCCTAATGGGCACAGATACGCAGTATTTT. Translation gives CASKGGSLMGTDTQYF.

This rearrangement joins TRBV9 to TRBJ2-5, with 7 bases lining up with TRBD2. Germline V lookup: CDR1 SGDLS, CDR2 YYNGEE. V gave up 0 bases and J gave up 4 bases; unmatched junction bases: 6. CDR3 length: 15 amino acids. The CDR3 region is CASSVGGGEGETQYF. The DNA of the CDR3 is TGTGCCAGCAGCGTAGGGGGAGGGGAGGGAGAGACCCAGTACTTC.

This chain links TRBV4-3 with TRBJ2-3; possible D gene TRBD2, 5 bases. This CDR3 is built from 16 residues. V shed 1 base and J shed 2 bases, with 13 bases lying between them. Per germline, CDR1 LGHNA and CDR2 YSLEER. CDR3 nucleotides: TGCGCCAGCAGCCAAGGACTAAACGCTTACACAGATACGCAGTATTTT. Translating it yields CASSQGLNAYTDTQYF.

The chain carries TRBV11-2 and TRBJ2-7, with D unresolved. Germline V gene lookup returns CDR1 SGHAT and CDR2 FQNNGV. V lost 7 bases and J 4 bases, leaving 26 bases between the germline ends. This CDR3 region has 17 residues. The CDR3 DNA sequence: TGTGCCAGCACCTCCGCTCTCTCCGGTCGTAACTCGTACGAGCAGTACTTC. As protein: CASTSALSGRNSYEQYF.

The chain joins TRBV5-4 to TRBJ1-2; 9 positions agree with TRBD1. V shed 2 bases and J 4 bases; nucleotides not matched to a gene: 9. The CDR3 is 16 residues long. CDR1 and CDR2 (germline): SGHNT, YYREEE (reference sequence). This CDR3 is CASSLVQGALGYGYTF. The CDR3 nucleotides read TGTGCCAGCAGCTTAGTACAGGGGGCACTGGGCTATGGCTACACCTTC. Variable domain in full (rest from reference TRBV5-4 and TRBJ1-2): ETGVTQSPTHLIKTRGQQVTLRCSSQSGHNTVSWYQQALGQGPQFIFQYYREEENGRGNFPPRFSGLQFPNYSSELNVNALELDDSALYLCASSLVQGALGYGYTFGSGTRLTVV.